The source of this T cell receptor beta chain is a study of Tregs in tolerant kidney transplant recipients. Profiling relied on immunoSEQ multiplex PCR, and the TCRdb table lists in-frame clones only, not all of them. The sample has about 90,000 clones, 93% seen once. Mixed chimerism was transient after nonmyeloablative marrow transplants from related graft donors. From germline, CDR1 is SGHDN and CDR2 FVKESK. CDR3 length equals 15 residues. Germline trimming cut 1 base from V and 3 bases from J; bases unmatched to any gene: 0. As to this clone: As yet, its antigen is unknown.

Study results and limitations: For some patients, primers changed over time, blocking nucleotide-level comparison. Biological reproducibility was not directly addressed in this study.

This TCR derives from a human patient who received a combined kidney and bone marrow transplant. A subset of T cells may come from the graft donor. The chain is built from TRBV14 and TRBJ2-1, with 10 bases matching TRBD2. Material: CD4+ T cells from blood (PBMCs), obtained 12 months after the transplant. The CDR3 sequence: CASSQGTSGYNEQFF. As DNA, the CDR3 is TGTGCCAGCAGCCAAGGGACTAGCGGCTACAATGAGCAGTTCTTC.